One sample yielded the 14 T cell receptor beta chains listed below, sequenced in a study of CD8 T cells in ankylosing spondylitis. TCRdb called the 5' RACE reads again in MiXCR, with one record for every CDR3 protein. The repertoire holds about 250,000 distinct CDR3 sequences, with 18% as singletons. Sequencing input: blood, either unsorted or a sorted T cell fraction (not recorded which). The receptor source for this set is a male donor with ankylosing spondylitis or in good health (not recorded which).

This clonotype was picked up a small number of times. The chain links TRBV27 to TRBJ2-3; 8 positions agree with TRBD2. This CDR3 has 16 residues. Trimming at V came to 1 base and at J to 5 bases, leaving 8 bases not matched to a gene. The germline V gene encodes CDR1 MNHEY and CDR2 SMNVEV (reference sequence). The CDR3 DNA reads TGTGCCAGCAGTTTATATCCAGCGGGAGCGGAAGATACGCAGTATTTT. As protein: CASSLYPAGAEDTQYF.

This clonotype turned up a few times. The chain links TRBV4-3 to TRBJ1-1, with unresolved D. The CDR3 runs 15 residues. Germline V gives CDR1 LGHNA, CDR2 YSLEER. With 0 bases removed from V and 0 bases from J, the gap between germline ends came to 8 bases. The CDR3 region has the DNA TGCGCCAGCAGCCAAGATTTAGGGATGAACACTGAAGCTTTCTTT. Translating gives CASSQDLGMNTEAFF.

This clonotype occurred many times. The chain is built from TRBV7-8 and TRBJ2-7; TRBD2 matches 7 bases. The V gene end was trimmed by 2 bases and the J gene end by 0 bases; junction bases not matched to a gene: 1. CDR3 size: 14 residues. The V gene's germline CDR1 is SGHVS and CDR2 FQNEAQ. The CDR3, as DNA: TGTGCCAGCAGCTTAATAGCGGGCTCCTACGAGCAGTACTTC. Translating it yields CASSLIAGSYEQYF. Combining the CDR3 with reference TRBV7-8 and TRBJ2-7 gives the whole variable domain GAGVSQSPRYKVAKRGQDVALRCDPISGHVSLFWYQQALGQGPEFLTYFQNEAQLDKSGLPSDRFFAERPEGSVSTLKIQRTQQEDSAVYLCASSLIAGSYEQYFGPGTRLTVT.

Of note for this clonotype: Germline and junction disagree at one end, which may indicate a read error. V is TRBV7-9 and J is TRBJ2-7; D is unclear. The CDR3 runs to 13 residues. Germline V gives CDR1 SEHNR, CDR2 FQNEAQ (reference sequence). This CDR3 is CAGSLFASEEQYF. The DNA of the CDR3 is TGTGCCGGCAGCTTATTCGCTTCGGAAGAGCAGTACTTC.

This sequence joins TRBV4-2 and TRBJ2-1, with D unclear. The CDR3 sequence is 15 residues long. Germline lookup yields CDR1 LGHNA and CDR2 YNFKEQ. Trimming cost V 1 base and J 7 bases, with 14 bases left between them. The CDR3 region has the DNA TGTGCCAGCAGCCAAGTAGCCCCCTCCATTAATGAGCAGTTCTTC. Its protein product is CASSQVAPSINEQFF.

This clonotype came up many times. The chain is built from TRBV7-3 and TRBJ2-4, with D possibly TRBD1 on 6 matching bases. This CDR3 region has 14 residues. The V gene's germline CDR1 is SGHTA and CDR2 FQGTGA. V lost 3 bases and J 5 bases, leaving 11 bases between the germline ends. This CDR3 is CASSFGNRENIQYF. For the CDR3, the DNA is TGTGCCAGCAGCTTTGGGAACAGGGAAAACATTCAGTACTTC.

This clonotype was found a few times. The rearrangement joins TRBV30 to TRBJ1-2; unclear D gene. V gave up 3 bases and J gave up 8 bases, with 13 bases separating them. The V gene's germline CDR1 is GTSNPN and CDR2 SVGIG (reference sequence). The CDR3 has 12 residues. CDR3 residues: CAWSSDSDGYTF. As DNA, the CDR3 is TGTGCCTGGAGCTCCGACTCGGACGGCTACACCTTC. The full variable domain, completed using reference TRBV30 and TRBJ1-2, is SQTIHQWPATLVQPVGSPLSLECTVEGTSNPNLYWYRQAAGRGLQLLFYSVGIGQISSEVPQNLSASRPQDRQFILSSKKLLLSDSGFYLCAWSSDSDGYTFGSGTRLTVV.

This rearrangement joins TRBV29-1 to TRBJ2-5, with 7 bases that match TRBD2. Looked up from germline, CDR1 is SQVTM and CDR2 is ANQGSEA. The CDR3 totals 13 residues. J gave up 4 bases and V 4 bases, and 6 bases lay outside the gene matches. CDR3 bases: TGCAGCGTTGCTAGCGGTCTGGGAGAGACCCAGTACTTC. Protein sequence: CSVASGLGETQYF.

Written as DNA, the CDR3 is TGTGCCAGCAGCCCCTGGGCGTCTAGCACAGATACGCAGTATTTT. This translates into CASSPWASSTDTQYF. The chain carries TRBV7-2 and TRBJ2-3, with D unresolved. The length of the CDR3 is 15 residues. Germline V gene data show CDR1 as SGHTA and CDR2 as FQGNSA. V was trimmed by 5 bases and J by 0 bases, leaving 12 bases between them.

The chain joins TRBV7-2 to TRBJ2-5; no clear D gene. CDR3 size: 12 residues. CDR1 SGHTA and CDR2 FQGNSA come from the germline V gene. The V end lost 3 bases, the J end lost 4 bases, and 6 bases lay between the germline ends. CDR3: CASSFPGETQYF. CDR3 in DNA: TGTGCCAGCAGCTTTCCGGGAGAGACCCAGTACTTC.

This clonotype appeared a few times. The gene calls are TRBV4-1 and TRBJ2-1; a possible D gene is TRBD1 (6 bases). The germline V gene has CDR1 MGHRA and CDR2 YSYEKL. This CDR3 is 14 amino acids long. The V and J ends lost 0 bases and 4 bases respectively, with 7 bases between them. CDR3 bases: TGCGCCAGCAGCCAAGAGGACAGTTACAATGAGCAGTTCTTC. Protein product: CASSQEDSYNEQFF.

The V call is TRBV4-1, the J call TRBJ1-1; no clear D gene. Germline loops: CDR1 MGHRA, CDR2 YSYEKL. V lost 4 bases, J lost 1 base, and 13 bases lay in between. CDR3 length: 15 amino acids. CDR3 loop: CASSLLGSRNTEAFF. CDR3 sequence (DNA): TGCGCCAGCAGCCTACTCGGGAGTCGGAACACTGAAGCTTTCTTT.

This clonotype was recorded a few times. The chain combines TRBV7-6 with TRBJ2-1, with TRBD2 matching over 9 bases. CDR1 SGHVS and CDR2 FNYEAQ come from the germline V gene. This CDR3 is 15 amino acids long. V trimming: 9 bases; J trimming: 2 bases; junction bases outside the gene matches: 8. The CDR3 DNA is TGTGCCAGTGCATTAGCGGGAGAGACCTACAATGAGCAGTTCTTC. Translation gives CASALAGETYNEQFF. Based on the CDR3 plus reference TRBV7-6 and TRBJ2-1, the full variable domain is GAGVSQSPRYKVTKRGQDVALRCDPISGHVSLYWYRQALGQGPEFLTYFNYEAQQDKSGLPNDRFSAERPEGSISTLTIQRTEQRDSAMYRCASALAGETYNEQFFGPGTRLTVL.

Remarks on this clonotype: With a much larger clone just one base away, this may be a read error. This rearrangement joins TRBV29-1 to TRBJ1-2; TRBD1 might be the D (6 bases). Germline lookup yields CDR1 SQVTM and CDR2 ANQGSEA. CDR3 size: 11 residues. In DNA, the CDR3 is TGCAGCGTTCCGGGACAAGGTGGCTCCACCTTC. Translation: CSVPGQGGSTF.